This T cell receptor beta chain was identified in a study of cytomegalovirus exposure and HLA in healthy donors listed by TCRdb under 2017. A note on the overall study: The 666 repertoires of the first cohort and the 95 to 150 validation repertoires were produced on the same platform, according to a later analysis. To predict cytomegalovirus infection status, the study brought together high-throughput TCR immunosequencing, statistical association of individual TCRs with disease status, and machine learning. The study was designed to test whether signatures of past pathogen exposure could be identified by cataloging public T cell receptors. Besides the first cohort of roughly 700 subjects, a separate validation cohort made up of 120 different subjects was used. What the work shows at the level of the full study, not this receptor alone: All 130 or so repertoires were used to score co-occurrence in the validation cohort in a later analysis, because that analysis had no HLA typing for the cohort. In the study, approximately 160 TCR beta chains were listed as associated with cytomegalovirus. In a later analysis, TCRs clustered in the first cohort were found to also tend to co-occur in the 120 or so validation repertoires, with about 93% of cluster scores above 0. The authors suggested that the approach could potentially be extended to other disease states and immunological phenotypes. Most TCR sequences were observed very rarely across donors, whereas some public TCRs were present in many individuals. A few of the identified cytomegalovirus-associated TCR beta chains were confirmed in vitro to be specific for cytomegalovirus antigens. The classifier was reported to diagnose cytomegalovirus status with high specificity and sensitivity in both the original cohort and the validation cohort.

Receptor amplification or capture employed the immunoSEQ multiplex PCR assay. The authors' analysis ran thus. A statistical classification framework was built to diagnose cytomegalovirus status from the catalog of TCR beta chain sequences. The table was pulled from immuneACCESS by TCRdb, which kept in-frame rearrangements only. Such tables lose some clones; where checked, under half of the loss comes from unresolved V genes, and the rest has no known cause. The V and J calls and the clone size are those of that table, but D and trimming were determined from the DNA. The sample has tens of thousands of clones on record, approximately 91% of them singletons. 2% to 2.5% of the sample goes to the ten largest clones. Taken from cysteine to phenylalanine, the CDR3 has 11 residues. The retained sequence is limited to the CDR3, 33 bases, with the frame set at the first base. Between the V and J ends, shortened by 2 bases and 8 bases respectively, the junction contains 4 bases. CDR1 and CDR2, per the germline V gene, are SGHAT and FQNNGV.

The donors were included in the validation cohort of some 120 subjects, a group kept apart from the roughly 670-subject first cohort. Comment on this clone: Its antigen is still unknown. It has no much larger one-base neighbor in the sample; base qualities were not kept.

The chain uses TRBV11-2 and TRBJ2-1; no D gene is confidently identified. The TCR was taken from a man aged 30 to 45 in good health and CMV-seronegative. Sequencing was carried out using PBMCs. The nucleotide sequence is given as TGTGCCAGCAGCTTACTCGATGAGCAGTTCTTC. Translated, this gives CASSLLDEQFF.